The 21 T cell receptor beta chains reported below all come from one sample, sequenced in a study of blood T cell repertoires in COVID-19. Using immunoSEQ multiplex PCR, the repertoire was profiled, and TCRdb retains in-frame clones only, with some absent. The sample has about 93,000 clones; about nine tenths are singletons. The sample consisted of peripheral blood. These receptors were obtained from a man in his sixties with COVID-19, enrolled during active disease.

The chain links TRBV5-4 to TRBJ2-1, with D tentatively TRBD1 (5 bases). The CDR3 has 14 residues. Trimming shortened V by 3 bases and J by 8 bases, and 15 bases separated the two germline ends. The germline gives CDR1 SGHNT, CDR2 YYREEE (reference sequence). CDR3 nucleotides: TGTGCCAGCAGCTCCGGACAAGATCTTTATGAGCAGTTCTTC. As protein: CASSSGQDLYEQFF.

V gene TRBV2 combines with J gene TRBJ1-1; D is uncertain. Germline assignment: CDR1 SNHLY and CDR2 FYNNEI. The CDR3 is made up of 13 amino acids. The V end was cut by 2 bases, the J end by 1 base, with 5 bases between. As DNA, the CDR3 is TGTGCCAGCAGTGAACTAGAGAACACTGAAGCTTTCTTT. It translates to CASSELENTEAFF.

J is TRBJ1-5 and V is TRBV4-1; D may be TRBD1 (5 bases). The CDR3 has 14 amino acids. Trimming stripped 1 base from V and 5 bases from J, with 9 bases between. Germline V gene data show CDR1 as MGHRA and CDR2 as YSYEKL. DNA for the CDR3: TGCGCCAGCAGCCAAGCGTGGGGGGATCAGCCCCAGCATTTT. Its protein is CASSQAWGDQPQHF.

This clone has only one observation. The rearrangement links TRBV30 to TRBJ2-7, with TRBD2 matching over 8 bases. The CDR3 is made up of 12 amino acids. The germline V gene has CDR1 GTSNPN and CDR2 SVGIG (reference sequence). J was trimmed by 5 bases and V by 5 bases; bases with no gene match: 5. This chain's CDR3 is CAWSGGRDEQYF. The DNA for the CDR3 is TGTGCCTGGTCGGGGGGGCGGGACGAGCAGTACTTC.

The rearrangement uses TRBV2 and TRBJ1-5; D gene uncertain. V gave up 4 bases and J gave up 7 bases, with 11 bases separating them. The germline V gene encodes CDR1 SNHLY and CDR2 FYNNEI. This CDR3 has 13 amino acids. Here the CDR3 DNA reads TGTGCCAGCAGTGTGGAGGGATTCCAGCCCCAGCATTTT. Translating it yields CASSVEGFQPQHF.

This chain joins TRBV2 and TRBJ1-2; maybe TRBD1 (6 bases). The V gene's germline CDR1 is SNHLY and CDR2 FYNNEI. Trimming pared 4 bases from V and 8 bases from J, leaving 14 bases between. The CDR3 consists of 13 residues. The DNA for the CDR3 is TGTGCCAGCAGTGGTGGGACAAGATCAGGCTACACCTTC. It yields the protein CASSGGTRSGYTF.

In its sample, this clone was seen a few times. The chain couples TRBV11-2 to TRBJ2-7; 7 bases fit TRBD2. V shed 3 bases, J shed 2 bases, and the junction held 7 bases outside the gene matches. The CDR3 has 15 residues. Germline CDR1 is SGHAT and CDR2 is FQNNGV. DNA for the CDR3: TGTGCCAGCAGCTTCGCTAGCGGAGCCACCTACGAGCAGTACTTC. It specifies CASSFASGATYEQYF.

This chain joins TRBV4-2 and TRBJ2-7; 8 nucleotides match TRBD1. The germline V gene has CDR1 LGHNA and CDR2 YNFKEQ. CDR3 length: 15 amino acids. Trimming took 0 bases from V and 8 from J; bases not matched to a gene: 9. The CDR3 nucleotides read TGTGCCAGCAGCCAAGATGAGGCAGGGGGCAGGAAGCAGTACTTC. As protein: CASSQDEAGGRKQYF.

The chain carries TRBV29-1 and TRBJ2-1, with 7 nucleotides matching TRBD1. This CDR3 spans 13 amino acids. Trimming removed 4 bases from V and 4 bases from J; junction bases left unmatched: 4. Per germline, CDR1 SQVTM and CDR2 ANQGSEA. CDR3 amino acids: CSVGTGVYNEQFF. CDR3 coding DNA: TGCAGCGTTGGTACAGGGGTGTACAATGAGCAGTTCTTC.

The gene calls are TRBV5-4 and TRBJ2-5; maybe TRBD1 (6 bases). V was clipped by 4 bases and J by 1 base, with 11 bases between them. The germline CDR1 and CDR2 sequences are SGHNT and YYREEE (reference sequence). The CDR3 is 14 amino acids. CDR3 sequence reads: CASSLYRVQETQYF. CDR3 nucleotides: TGTGCCAGCAGCCTGTACAGGGTCCAAGAGACCCAGTACTTC.

This chain connects TRBV11-1 to TRBJ1-1; D gene uncertain. This CDR3 is built from 12 residues. Germline CDR1 is SGHAT and CDR2 is FQDESV (reference sequence). V was shortened by 5 bases and J by 6 bases, with 10 bases between the two germline ends. The CDR3 bases are TGTGCCAGCAGCCCTGACTGGCCTGAAGCTTTCTTT. This sequence encodes CASSPDWPEAFF.

J is TRBJ1-1 and V is TRBV6-1, with no clear D. Trimming left V 2 bases short and J 0 bases short, with 4 bases between. There are 13 residues in the CDR3. Germline CDR1 MNHNS, CDR2 SASEGT. The CDR3 protein is CASSEHLNTEAFF. As DNA, the CDR3 is TGTGCCAGCAGTGAACACTTGAACACTGAAGCTTTCTTT.

This chain uses TRBV6-5 with TRBJ2-1; D is perhaps TRBD2 (5 bases). The germline gives CDR1 MNHEY, CDR2 SVGAGI. The CDR3 extends over 15 amino acids. The V end was cut by 7 bases, the J end by 6 bases, with 19 bases between. Written as DNA, the CDR3 is TGTGCCAGCATTACTACTAGACCTATTTTCAATGAGCAGTTCTTC. Its translation is CASITTRPIFNEQFF.

The chain has TRBV7-3 and TRBJ1-1; D remains unclear. V lost 2 bases, J lost 3 bases, and 13 bases lay in between. CDR1 and CDR2 (germline): SGHTA, FQGTGA. CDR3 length: 15 amino acids. The CDR3: CASSLYMSVDTEAFF. DNA for the CDR3: TGTGCCAGCAGCTTATATATGTCGGTTGACACTGAAGCTTTCTTT.

The chain uses TRBV6-6 and TRBJ1-1; TRBD1 matches 8 bases. This CDR3 has 12 residues. The V segment lost 7 bases and the J segment 4 bases; nucleotides outside the gene matches: 2. Germline loops: CDR1 MNHNY, CDR2 SVGAGI (reference sequence). The chain's CDR3 is CASNTGGTEAFF. The CDR3 DNA sequence: TGTGCCAGCAATACAGGGGGCACTGAAGCTTTCTTT.

The J gene is TRBJ1-6, the V gene TRBV6-5; D perhaps matches TRBD1 (5 bases). V lost 0 bases, J lost 1 base, and 7 bases lay in between. The CDR3 length is 16 residues. CDR1 MNHEY and CDR2 SVGAGI come from the germline V gene. The CDR3 DNA follows: TGTGCCAGCAGTTACTCGGGGGGTTCCTATAATTCACCCCTCCACTTT. It yields the protein CASSYSGGSYNSPLHF.

CDR3: CASSDRRQGKFF. CDR3 nucleotides: TGTGCCAGCAGTGACCGACGACAGGGGAAGTTCTTC. This rearrangement joins TRBV6-4 to TRBJ2-1, with TRBD1 matching 8 bases. CDR1 and CDR2 (germline): MRHNA, SNTAGT. The V gene end was trimmed by 2 bases and the J gene end by 14 bases; junction bases not matched to a gene: 5. CDR3 length equals 12 residues.

This clone was detected a few times. The V and J genes are TRBV10-3 and TRBJ1-2; D remains ambiguous. There are 13 residues in the CDR3. The germline V gene has CDR1 ENHRY and CDR2 SYGVKD. V lost 0 bases, J lost 4 bases, and 6 bases lay in between. The CDR3 region is CAISESLSYGYTF. CDR3 DNA sequence: TGTGCCATCAGTGAGTCTTTATCCTATGGCTACACCTTC.

The chain recombines TRBV11-3 with TRBJ1-2, with D possibly matching TRBD1 (5 bases). The CDR3 totals 13 residues. The V end lost 6 bases, the J end lost 2 bases, and 10 bases lay between the germline ends. Germline lookup yields CDR1 SGHNT and CDR2 YENEEA. The CDR3 bases are TGTGCCAGCAGTTTACAGGAAAACTATGGCTACACCTTC. The encoded protein is CASSLQENYGYTF.

The chain is built from TRBV4-2 and TRBJ1-1; TRBD1 matches at 7 bases. Trimming took 0 bases from V and 2 from J; bases not matched to a gene: 3. This CDR3 spans 15 amino acids. Germline loops: CDR1 LGHNA, CDR2 YNFKEQ. CDR3 in amino acids: CASSQDRDSNTEAFF. The CDR3 nucleotides read TGTGCCAGCAGCCAAGATAGGGACAGTAACACTGAAGCTTTCTTT.

J is TRBJ2-7 and V is TRBV6-5; possibly TRBD2 for D (6 bases). The V and J ends lost 6 bases and 3 bases respectively, with 12 bases between them. Germline CDR1 reads MNHEY; CDR2 reads SVGAGI. CDR3 size: 13 residues. The CDR3 DNA reads as TGTGCCAGCAGGGCGGGACCCATCTACGAGCAGTACTTC. Protein product: CASRAGPIYEQYF.